These 30 T cell receptor beta chains share one sample of origin, sequenced in a study of T-cell reconstitution after alpha-beta-depleted transplantation in children listed by TCRdb under 2016. The treatment or condition label on this specimen signifies: allogeneic hematopoietic cell transplantation with graft depleted of TCRalphabeta T cells and CD19 B cells. Receptor amplification or capture employed PCR. The sequencing machine was an Illumina HiSeq 2500. Molecular barcoding was employed in the preparation of TCR libraries, with unique molecular identifiers being used to normalize TCRbeta repertoire quantification. TCRdb's own reprocessing of the public reads used fastp at Q25 and MiXCR and kept productive beta chains. CDR3 protein duplicates are merged, each entry listing the most common genes and DNA. This sample has fewer than 150,000 distinct CDR3 sequences in its table, and about a tenth of those were observed once. In total, the top ten clones hold 24% of the sample.

The sequencing used PBMCs, mostly from graft donor cells, collected 180 days after TCRalphabeta/CD19-depleted stem cell transplant. All receptors derive from a girl under two years old who had a stem cell transplant for combined immunodeficiency, so the T cells may come from the graft donor.

This clonotype turned up a few times. This chain joins TRBV10-3 and TRBJ2-5, with TRBD2 identical over 10 bases. Germline V CDR1 and CDR2: ENHRY, SYGVKD. CDR3 length: 16 residues. V lost 10 bases to trimming and J lost 2 bases; unmatched junction nucleotides: 13. The CDR3 spells CATAAGTSGDQETQYF. The CDR3 nucleotides are TGTGCCACCGCGGCGGGAACTAGCGGGGATCAAGAGACCCAGTACTTC.

This clonotype was detected only a few times. This chain uses TRBV28 with TRBJ2-5, with 9 bases fitting TRBD1. This CDR3 is 16 amino acids long. V lost 5 bases to trimming and J lost 1 base; unmatched junction nucleotides: 8. Germline V gene sequence: CDR1 MDHEN, CDR2 SYDVKM. CDR3 sequence reads: CASSDGDRVIQETQYF. The CDR3 nucleotides are TGTGCCAGCAGTGACGGGGACAGGGTAATCCAAGAGACCCAGTACTTC.

The chain is built from TRBV20-1 and TRBJ2-7; weak D call: TRBD1 (6 bases). V was trimmed by 5 bases and J by 5 bases, leaving 10 bases between them. The CDR3 spans 11 residues. CDR1 DFQATT and CDR2 SNEGSKA come from the germline V gene (reference sequence). The CDR3 here is CSAEQGNEQYF. As DNA, the CDR3 is TGCAGTGCTGAGCAGGGGAACGAGCAGTACTTC.

The rearrangement joins TRBV29-1 to TRBJ2-7; D is possibly TRBD1 or TRBD2 (6 bases each). The CDR3 extends over 13 amino acids. CDR1 and CDR2 (germline): SQVTM, ANQGSEA. The V gene lost 5 bases and the J gene lost 4 bases, with 15 bases spanning the gap. Written as DNA, the CDR3 is TGCAGCGTTTCGATTGAAGGGGGGTACGAGCAGTACTTC. As protein: CSVSIEGGYEQYF.

The CDR3 spells CATGNSYEQYF. In nucleotides, the CDR3 is TGTGCCACAGGGAACTCCTACGAGCAGTACTTC. V gene TRBV24-1 combines with J gene TRBJ2-7, with D unclear. The V and J ends lost 10 bases and 0 bases respectively, with 6 bases between them. Germline V CDR1 and CDR2: KGHDR, SFDVKD. CDR3 length: 11 residues.

This clonotype turned up a few times. The genes are TRBV7-9 and TRBJ2-1; no clear D. V shed 2 bases and J shed 3 bases, with 8 bases lying between them. CDR3 size: 14 residues. Germline-derived CDR1 and CDR2 are SEHNR and FQNEAQ (reference sequence). For the CDR3, the DNA is TGTGCCAGCAGCTTAAAATCCTACTACAATGAGCAGTTCTTC. This encodes CASSLKSYYNEQFF.

The chain carries TRBV20-1 and TRBJ2-7, with 8 positions matching TRBD1. V shed 0 bases, J shed 2 bases, and the junction held 6 bases outside the gene matches. This CDR3 contains 15 residues. The V gene's germline CDR1 is DFQATT and CDR2 SNEGSKA (reference sequence). CDR3 residues: CSARDGDRFTYEQYF. Written as DNA, the CDR3 is TGCAGTGCTAGAGATGGGGACAGGTTTACCTACGAGCAGTACTTC.

The chain links TRBV11-2 to TRBJ2-1; a weak D match, TRBD1 (6 bases). Germline V gives CDR1 SGHAT, CDR2 FQNNGV. Trimming took off 4 bases at V and 9 bases at J, with 16 bases between the two ends. CDR3 length: 14 residues. The CDR3 loop is CASSSGTTGGEQFF. In nucleotides, the CDR3 is TGTGCCAGCAGCTCGGGGACAACTGGAGGTGAGCAGTTCTTC.

There are a few counts of this clonotype. The V gene is TRBV3-1, the J gene TRBJ2-1, with TRBD2 matching 10 bases. From germline, CDR1 is LGHDT and CDR2 YNNKEL (reference sequence). The CDR3 is 15 residues long. V trimming: 4 bases; J trimming: 4 bases; junction bases outside the gene matches: 4. For the CDR3, the DNA is TGTGCCAGCAGCCCTATAGCGGGGGGTTACAATGAGCAGTTCTTC. It specifies CASSPIAGGYNEQFF.

This clonotype has more than one count but fewer than ten. This chain joins TRBV30 and TRBJ2-7; a weak D match, TRBD1 (6 bases). V dropped 2 bases and J dropped 5 bases, with 10 bases sitting between them. CDR1 is GTSNPN and CDR2 is SVGIG in the germline V gene (reference sequence). The CDR3 totals 12 residues. The chain's CDR3 is CAWSQGIHEQYF. CDR3 bases: TGTGCCTGGAGTCAGGGGATACACGAGCAGTACTTC.

In this sample, this clonotype turned up a few times. The J gene is TRBJ2-7, the V gene TRBV30, with D perhaps TRBD2 (7 bases). The ends were cut back, 0 bases at V and 7 bases at J, with 10 bases in the middle. The germline CDR1 and CDR2 sequences are GTSNPN and SVGIG (reference sequence). CDR3 length: 12 amino acids. CDR3: CAWSVGGQEQYF. In nucleotides, the CDR3 is TGTGCCTGGAGTGTGGGGGGGCAGGAGCAGTACTTC. Using reference TRBV30 and TRBJ2-7 for the parts outside the CDR3, the full variable domain is SQTIHQWPATLVQPVGSPLSLECTVEGTSNPNLYWYRQAAGRGLQLLFYSVGIGQISSEVPQNLSASRPQDRQFILSSKKLLLSDSGFYLCAWSVGGQEQYFGPGTRLTVT.

This clonotype was detected ten times or more. In DNA, the CDR3 is TGTGCCAGCAGTTTTTCCCCACTAGGCGTTGGGTACTTC. It encodes CASSFSPLGVGYF. This chain connects TRBV12-3 or TRBV12-4 to TRBJ2-4; weak D call: TRBD2 (5 bases). This CDR3 has 13 amino acids. Trimming took off 3 bases at V and 15 bases at J, with 18 bases between the two ends.

This clonotype has at least ten counts. The CDR3 sequence: CASSLLAGSTDTQYF. The CDR3 coding sequence is TGTGCCAGCAGTTTACTAGCGGGAAGCACAGATACGCAGTATTTT. The V gene is TRBV12-3 or TRBV12-4, the J gene TRBJ2-3; 9 bases align to TRBD2. V lost 2 bases to trimming and J lost 0 bases; unmatched junction nucleotides: 0. This CDR3 contains 15 residues.

In regard to this clonotype: A read error may account for a junction end that differs from germline. This rearrangement joins TRBV29-1 to TRBJ2-1; D uncertain. The germline V gene encodes CDR1 SQVTM and CDR2 ANQGSEA. The CDR3 spans 12 residues. In nucleotides, the CDR3 is TGCAGCGTTAAAGACCAAGGCGATGAGCAGTTCTTC. Protein: CSVKDQGDEQFF.

This clonotype was counted between two and nine times. This CDR3 is CAITSDRAEQYF. DNA of the CDR3: TGTGCCATCACATCGGACAGGGCCGAGCAGTACTTC. The chain recombines TRBV10-3 with TRBJ2-7; 8 positions match TRBD1. V trimming: 7 bases; J trimming: 6 bases; junction bases outside the gene matches: 5. The CDR3 contains 12 residues. Germline V gives CDR1 ENHRY, CDR2 SYGVKD.

As regards this clonotype: Relative to the germline gene, one junction end is altered; a read error may explain this. V and J are TRBV20-1 and TRBJ1-5; possible D gene TRBD1, 6 bases. CDR3 length: 13 residues. The germline V gene encodes CDR1 DFQATT and CDR2 SNEGSKA (reference sequence). This CDR3 is CSARRTDNHPQHF. The CDR3 region has the DNA TGCAGTGCTAGGCGGACAGATAATCACCCCCAGCATTTT.

V gene TRBV7-2 combines with J gene TRBJ2-5; tentatively, D is TRBD2 (5 bases). The CDR3 contains 14 residues. The germline V and J ends were trimmed by 2 bases and 2 bases, with 9 bases remaining between them. Germline CDR1 reads SGHTA; CDR2 reads FQGNSA. Written as DNA, the CDR3 is TGTGCCAGCAGCTTAAGACTATTACAAGAGACCCAGTACTTC. Translating it yields CASSLRLLQETQYF.

A few counts support this clonotype. CDR3 loop: CSARDAYTEAFF. The CDR3 DNA sequence: TGCAGTGCTAGAGATGCTTACACTGAAGCTTTCTTT. The genes are TRBV20-1 and TRBJ1-1; the D is unclear. The CDR3 has 12 amino acids. Trimming took 0 bases from V and 3 from J, leaving 5 bases between them. Germline V gene lookup returns CDR1 DFQATT and CDR2 SNEGSKA (reference sequence).

Only a few counts were recorded for this clonotype. The rearrangement joins TRBV20-1 to TRBJ2-3; 13 bases line up with TRBD2. The germline gives CDR1 DFQATT, CDR2 SNEGSKA (reference sequence). CDR3 length: 15 residues. The J segment lost 2 bases and the V segment lost 5 bases, leaving 4 bases of the junction unmatched. The CDR3 DNA reads TGCAGTGCTGTCGGACTAGCGGGAGTCACAGATACGCAGTATTTT. Translated: CSAVGLAGVTDTQYF.

This clonotype has a handful of counts. V and J are TRBV20-1 and TRBJ2-7; D is perhaps TRBD1 (6 bases). Germline V lookup: CDR1 DFQATT, CDR2 SNEGSKA (reference sequence). CDR3 length equals 13 residues. V lost 1 base, J lost 5 bases, and 12 bases lay in between. The CDR3 DNA is TGCAGTGCTAGAGCCCAGGGGAAACACGAGCAGTACTTC. Its translation is CSARAQGKHEQYF.

The sample holds a few counts of this clonotype. J is TRBJ1-6 and V is TRBV12-3 or TRBV12-4, with no clear D. The V gene lost 2 bases and the J gene lost 7 bases, with 9 bases spanning the gap. This CDR3 has 14 residues. CDR3 in DNA: TGTGCCAGCAGTTTAAGAGGGAGCAATTCACCCCTCCACTTT. Encoded protein: CASSLRGSNSPLHF.

The rearrangement links TRBV20-1 to TRBJ2-1; 9 bases are shared with TRBD2. This CDR3 has 14 amino acids. In germline, CDR1 is DFQATT, CDR2 SNEGSKA (reference sequence). Trimming cost V 4 bases and J 4 bases; bases outside gene matches: 5. CDR3 sequence (DNA): TGCAGTGCTAAGAGCGGGGGGAGATACAATGAGCAGTTCTTC. Amino acids: CSAKSGGRYNEQFF.

J is TRBJ2-7 and V is TRBV12-3 or TRBV12-4; D is unclear. This CDR3 has 14 amino acids. Deletions cut 1 base from V and 4 bases from J, with 11 bases between. The CDR3 sequence is CASSLGQPDYEQYF. The CDR3 region has the DNA TGTGCCAGCAGTTTAGGGCAGCCCGATTACGAGCAGTACTTC.

This clonotype was observed a handful of times. The chain combines TRBV27 with TRBJ2-4, with 9 nucleotides matching TRBD1. The J segment lost 9 bases and the V segment lost 5 bases, leaving 8 bases of the junction unmatched. CDR3 length: 14 amino acids. Germline V gene data show CDR1 as MNHEY and CDR2 as SMNVEV (reference sequence). The CDR3, as DNA: TGTGCCAGCAGTCAGGGACAGGGAAGGGGCATTCAGTACTTC. Its translation is CASSQGQGRGIQYF.

This clonotype has at least ten counts. V is TRBV7-2 and J is TRBJ2-5; D may be TRBD1 (7 bases). The germline V and J ends were trimmed by 1 base and 4 bases, with 13 bases remaining between them. CDR3 length: 15 residues. Looked up from germline, CDR1 is SGHTA and CDR2 is FQGNSA. In DNA, the CDR3 is TGTGCCAGCAGCTTAGGTTCAGGGGGAGGAGAGACCCAGTACTTC. This sequence encodes CASSLGSGGGETQYF.

This clonotype occurred a few times. V gene TRBV12-3 or TRBV12-4 combines with J gene TRBJ2-1, with D hard to call. V was cut by 8 bases and J by 3 bases, with 11 bases left in between. The CDR3 length is 13 residues. CDR3 residues: CASSRLLYNEQFF. The CDR3 DNA reads TGTGCCAGCTCCCGGCTGCTCTACAATGAGCAGTTCTTC.

The rearrangement links TRBV29-1 to TRBJ2-2, with TRBD1 matching over 7 bases. V trimming: 3 bases; J trimming: 7 bases; junction bases outside the gene matches: 5. This CDR3 contains 13 residues. Germline CDR1 and CDR2: SQVTM and ANQGSEA. The CDR3 spells CSVDLQGLGELFF. The DNA of the CDR3 is TGCAGCGTTGACTTACAGGGGCTCGGGGAGCTGTTTTTT.

The V gene is TRBV4-3, the J gene TRBJ2-7, with D possibly matching TRBD1 (6 bases). This CDR3 is built from 15 residues. Trimming removed 0 bases from V and 0 bases from J, with 9 bases in between. Germline V lookup: CDR1 LGHNA, CDR2 YSLEER. As DNA, the CDR3 is TGCGCCAGCAGCCAAGATCACAGGGCCTCCTACGAGCAGTACTTC. Translating it yields CASSQDHRASYEQYF.

The table lists this clonotype with a few counts. The chain is built from TRBV12-3 or TRBV12-4 and TRBJ2-7; the match to TRBD1 covers 10 bases. Trimming removed 6 bases from V and 6 bases from J; junction bases left unmatched: 11. The length of the CDR3 is 15 residues. The CDR3: CASRASGTGDREQYF. The CDR3 DNA follows: TGTGCCAGCAGGGCCTCCGGGACAGGGGACCGCGAGCAGTACTTC.

Comment on this clonotype: The junction shows a germline mismatch at one end, possibly a read error. The chain joins TRBV7-7 to TRBJ2-5; the D is unclear. CDR1 is SSHAT, CDR2 FNYEAQ, per germline (reference sequence). This CDR3 has 14 amino acids. The CDR3, as DNA: TGTGCTAGCAGCCCCGGTGTGTACCAAGAGACCCAGTACTTC. Its protein product is CASSPGVYQETQYF.